Below, 23 T cell receptor beta chains from the same sample are listed, as sequenced in a study of early T cells in non-severe SARS-CoV-2 infection (dated by TCRdb to the early 2020s). The library was made by 5' RACE. For sequencing, a NextSeq 500 was employed. Using fastp at Q25 and MiXCR, TCRdb reprocessed the public reads and kept productive beta chains. Each entry is one CDR3 protein sequence, shown with its most common DNA and genes. This sample has about 100,000 distinct CDR3 sequences in its table, and roughly an eighth of those were observed once. Together, the top ten hold around 3% of the sample. Sequencing was carried out using whole blood. The receptor set was obtained from an adult who was a healthcare worker with PCR-confirmed SARS-CoV-2 infection or an uninfected control (not recorded which).

This clonotype was seen a few times. This chain connects TRBV6-6 to TRBJ2-1; 9 nucleotides line up with TRBD2. The V gene's germline CDR1 is MNHNY and CDR2 SVGAGI (reference sequence). The CDR3 consists of 14 residues. Trimming cost V 8 bases and J 10 bases; bases outside gene matches: 12. The CDR3 region is CASGDGGRAWEQFF. CDR3 nucleotide sequence: TGTGCCAGCGGAGATGGCGGGAGGGCCTGGGAGCAGTTCTTC.

This clonotype showed up just a few times. The chain combines TRBV29-1 with TRBJ1-1; 7 bases line up with TRBD1. After removal of 3 bases from V and 3 bases from J, the junction contained 7 bases not matched to a gene. CDR1 and CDR2 (germline): SQVTM, ANQGSEA. CDR3 length: 14 amino acids. The chain's CDR3 is CSVDTGTEDTEAFF. The DNA of the CDR3 is TGCAGCGTTGATACCGGGACAGAGGACACTGAAGCTTTCTTT.

This clonotype was seen many times. The chain carries TRBV28 and TRBJ2-3; the match to TRBD2 covers 12 bases. Trimming took 3 bases from V and 6 from J; bases not matched to a gene: 4. The germline CDR1 and CDR2 sequences are MDHEN and SYDVKM. CDR3 length equals 15 residues. Here the CDR3 DNA reads TGTGCCAGCAGTTTCCCTAGCGGGGGGGACGATACGCAGTATTTT. It specifies CASSFPSGGDDTQYF.

The chain combines TRBV2 with TRBJ2-7, with D perhaps matching TRBD2 (6 bases). The CDR3 runs 11 residues. Germline V lookup: CDR1 SNHLY, CDR2 FYNNEI. V lost 11 bases, J lost 6 bases, and 14 bases lay in between. The CDR3 DNA reads TGTGCCGGAGGGCAGGGTGGCGAGCAGTACTTC. It specifies CAGGQGGEQYF. Looking up the rest from reference TRBV2 and TRBJ2-7 gives the full variable domain: EPEVTQTPSHQVTQMGQEVILRCVPISNHLYFYWYRQILGQKVEFLVSFYNNEISEKSEIFDDQFSVERPDGSNFTLKIRSTKLEDSAMYFCAGGQGGEQYFGPGTRLTVT.

In its sample, this clonotype was seen many times. This chain connects TRBV7-9 to TRBJ2-6, with TRBD1 matching over 8 bases. Germline-derived CDR1 and CDR2 are SEHNR and FQNEAQ (reference sequence). CDR3 size: 18 residues. After removal of 6 bases from V and 0 bases from J, the junction contained 10 bases not matched to a gene. CDR3 region: CASSRTGTGGSGANVLTF. As DNA, the CDR3 is TGTGCCAGCAGTCGAACCGGGACAGGTGGCTCTGGGGCCAACGTCCTGACTTTC.

This clonotype was counted between two and nine times. The chain employs TRBV20-1 and TRBJ2-3; possible D gene TRBD1, 6 bases. In germline, CDR1 is DFQATT, CDR2 SNEGSKA (reference sequence). V shed 5 bases and J shed 1 base, with 13 bases lying between them. The CDR3 covers 14 residues. CDR3 nucleotides: TGCAGTGCTCTGACAGGAGGAGGCACAGATACGCAGTATTTT. Encoded protein: CSALTGGGTDTQYF.

The rearrangement links TRBV29-1 to TRBJ1-1; tentatively, D is TRBD1 (6 bases). The CDR3 extends over 14 amino acids. Germline V lookup: CDR1 SQVTM, CDR2 ANQGSEA. The V end was cut by 3 bases, the J end by 0 bases, with 11 bases between. CDR3: CSVDITGLNTEAFF. CDR3 DNA: TGCAGCGTTGACATAACAGGGTTGAACACTGAAGCTTTCTTT. Full variable domain (remainder filled in from reference TRBV29-1 and TRBJ1-1): SAVISQKPSRDICQRGTSLTIQCQVDSQVTMMFWYRQQPGQSLTLIATANQGSEATYESGFVIDKFPISRPNLTFSTLTVSNMSPEDSSIYLCSVDITGLNTEAFFGQGTRLTVV.

This clonotype was seen at least ten times. The rearrangement links TRBV28 to TRBJ2-2; D not certain. Trimming removed 5 bases at V and 5 bases at J, with 6 bases between. Germline assignment: CDR1 MDHEN and CDR2 SYDVKM. The CDR3 runs to 12 residues. The CDR3 coding sequence is TGTGCCAGCAGTCTTCTTACCGGGGAGCTGTTTTTT. Protein product: CASSLLTGELFF.

For this clonotype: The junction does not match germline at one end; this may be a read error. The CDR3 DNA follows: TGTGCCAGCAGCTTGATCCCTAGCGGCCCATCCTTCAATGAGCAGTTCTTC. Encoded protein: CASSLIPSGPSFNEQFF. The chain uses TRBV7-9 and TRBJ2-1; 7 bases match TRBD2. Germline loops: CDR1 SEHNR, CDR2 FQNEAQ (reference sequence). The CDR3 sequence is 17 residues long.

This chain connects TRBV2 to TRBJ2-3; TRBD1 aligns across 11 bases. After removal of 6 bases from V and 7 bases from J, the junction contained 6 bases not matched to a gene. From germline, CDR1 is SNHLY and CDR2 FYNNEI. This CDR3 is 14 amino acids long. The CDR3 nucleotides are TGTGCCAGCAGCTCGGACAGGGGGCTAAATACGCAGTATTTT. Protein product: CASSSDRGLNTQYF.

This clonotype turned up a few times. This chain joins TRBV13 and TRBJ2-7; the D gene could be TRBD1 or TRBD2 (6 bases each). CDR1 is PRHDT and CDR2 is FYEKMQ in the germline V gene (reference sequence). Trimming took off 5 bases at V and 2 bases at J, with 13 bases between the two ends. This CDR3 spans 14 amino acids. CDR3 in amino acids: CASSQQGLPYEQYF. In nucleotides, the CDR3 is TGTGCCAGCAGCCAACAGGGACTCCCCTACGAGCAGTACTTC.

The chain joins TRBV29-1 to TRBJ1-2; possible D gene TRBD1, 6 bases. The germline V gene has CDR1 SQVTM and CDR2 ANQGSEA. The V end lost 3 bases, the J end lost 8 bases, and 19 bases lay between the germline ends. CDR3 length: 14 residues. CDR3 amino acids: CSVDSTGLSEGYTF. In DNA, the CDR3 is TGCAGCGTTGACTCTACAGGGCTCTCAGAAGGCTACACCTTC.

This clonotype was counted at least ten times. V is TRBV14 and J is TRBJ1-6; possibly TRBD1 for D (6 bases). Trimming removed 1 base at V and 6 bases at J, with 10 bases between. Germline CDR1 reads SGHDN; CDR2 reads FVKESK. The CDR3 covers 15 residues. The CDR3 region has the DNA TGTGCCAGCAGCCAAGCGGGGGGGCTTAATTCACCCCTCCACTTT. Translating it yields CASSQAGGLNSPLHF.

V is TRBV6-5 and J is TRBJ2-7; the D gene is possibly TRBD1 (6 bases). CDR3 length: 14 residues. Deletions cut 5 bases from V and 3 bases from J, with 14 bases between. The germline gives CDR1 MNHEY, CDR2 SVGAGI. The CDR3, as DNA: TGTGCCAGCAGTCCACTCAGGGGAGACTACGAGCAGTACTTC. This sequence encodes CASSPLRGDYEQYF.

This clonotype has more than one count but fewer than ten. This chain links TRBV5-1 with TRBJ1-5; the D gene is possibly TRBD1 (5 bases). Germline V lookup: CDR1 SGHRS, CDR2 YFSETQ. This CDR3 spans 14 amino acids. Trimming removed 0 bases from V and 4 bases from J, with 8 bases in between. The CDR3 nucleotides are TGCGCCAGCAGCTTGGGGGACCAGAATCAGCCCCAGCATTTT. Amino acids: CASSLGDQNQPQHF.

J is TRBJ2-7 and V is TRBV29-1; D not resolved. V shed 5 bases and J shed 5 bases, with 10 bases lying between them. The CDR3 contains 11 residues. Germline CDR1 and CDR2: SQVTM and ANQGSEA. The chain's CDR3 is CSVRTRNEQYF. In DNA form, the CDR3 reads TGCAGCGTTCGGACCCGCAACGAGCAGTACTTC.

This chain joins TRBV7-9 and TRBJ1-3, with D hard to call. CDR3 size: 13 residues. The germline V gene has CDR1 SEHNR and CDR2 FQNEAQ (reference sequence). Deletions cut 6 bases from V and 6 bases from J, with 12 bases between. The DNA for the CDR3 is TGTGCCAGCAGATCCGGGCCAGCAAACACCATATATTTT. Translated: CASRSGPANTIYF.

This chain uses TRBV9 with TRBJ1-6; D is ambiguous. Per germline, CDR1 SGDLS and CDR2 YYNGEE. The CDR3 loop spans 14 amino acids. Between the trimmed V and J ends, which lost 4 bases and 9 bases, there was a span of 14 bases. The CDR3 here is CASSQPGGTSPLHF. The CDR3 DNA reads TGTGCCAGCAGCCAGCCAGGTGGCACTTCACCCCTCCACTTT.

This clonotype was seen many times. The chain has TRBV19 and TRBJ1-2; 10 positions match TRBD1. Unmatched junction bases numbered 7, after V lost 4 bases and J lost 8 bases. The germline gives CDR1 LNHDA, CDR2 SQIVND (reference sequence). The CDR3 runs 14 residues. The CDR3 nucleotides read TGTGCCAGTAGTACCTCGGGACAGGGGAGCGGCTACACCTTC. This gives the protein CASSTSGQGSGYTF.

This chain joins TRBV11-2 and TRBJ1-1; the D gene is possibly TRBD1 (5 bases). The CDR3 contains 15 residues. The ends were cut back, 4 bases at V and 0 bases at J, with 12 bases in the middle. CDR1 is SGHAT, CDR2 FQNNGV, per germline. DNA of the CDR3: TGTGCCAGCAGCTCAATAGGGGTTCTGAACACTGAAGCTTTCTTT. Translated: CASSSIGVLNTEAFF. Together with reference TRBV11-2 and TRBJ1-1, the CDR3 gives the full variable domain: EAGVAQSPRYKIIEKRQSVAFWCNPISGHATLYWYQQILGQGPKLLIQFQNNGVVDDSQLPKDRFSAERLKGVDSTLKIQPAKLEDSAVYLCASSSIGVLNTEAFFGQGTRLTVV.

There are a few counts of this clonotype. CDR3 sequence reads: CASSYEGTGELFF. The CDR3 bases are TGTGCCAGCAGTTACGAGGGCACCGGGGAGCTGTTTTTT. This chain uses TRBV6-5 with TRBJ2-2, with D possibly TRBD2 on 5 matching bases. V lost 2 bases to trimming and J lost 4 bases, with 5 bases between them. Germline V lookup: CDR1 MNHEY, CDR2 SVGAGI. The CDR3 runs 13 residues.

This clonotype was observed many times. V gene TRBV7-3 combines with J gene TRBJ2-3; tentatively, D is TRBD2 (6 bases). The V end was cut by 1 base, the J end by 4 bases, with 9 bases between. This CDR3 has 14 amino acids. From germline, CDR1 is SGHTA and CDR2 FQGTGA. In DNA form, the CDR3 reads TGTGCCAGCAGCTTAATCCCGGGGGCAGATACGCAGTATTTT. Translated: CASSLIPGADTQYF.

This clonotype was observed a few times. The rearrangement joins TRBV19 to TRBJ1-5, with D unclear. The CDR3 runs to 15 residues. V was pared by 5 bases and J by 0 bases, with 11 bases between. Germline CDR1 is LNHDA and CDR2 is SQIVND (reference sequence). In nucleotides, the CDR3 is TGTGCCAGTAGTGACCTCAGGCGTAGCAATCAGCCCCAGCATTTT. As protein: CASSDLRRSNQPQHF.